The T cell receptor beta chain under discussion was sequenced for a study of beta chain features in type 1 diabetes. Whole-study results and caveats: Possible PCR preference for shorter templates applied equally to patients and controls. There was a moderate but significant shortening of TCRB CDR3s in all four CD4+ subsets of Type 1 diabetes patients.

Each of the CD4+ naive, central memory, regulatory and stem cell-like memory populations was sorted via CD45RO/CCR7/CD25/CD127/CD95/CD27. For this clone: The antigen remains undetermined.

CDR3 size: 14 residues. J gave up 7 bases and V 4 bases, and 6 bases lay outside the gene matches. From germline, CDR1 is SGHVS and CDR2 FQNEAQ. What was sequenced were expressed TCRB transcripts, since all of the isolated RNA had been reverse transcribed. The average read count of naive, central memory and regulatory T cell samples was some 3.8 million. The protocol was immunoSEQ multiplex PCR, while the TCRdb copy is restricted to in-frame clones and leaves out a portion. The data contain hundreds of thousands of clones, around 9.7% of them seen just once; the ten biggest clones take up roughly 0.99%.

The J gene is TRBJ1-5, the V gene TRBV7-8; 8 bases match TRBD1. The specimen was central memory CD4+ T cells from blood. This TCR derives from a man younger than 45 with type 1 diabetes. CDR3 sequence: CASSSGQGRQPQHF. The CDR3 DNA reads TGTGCCAGCAGCTCCGGACAGGGACGCCAGCCCCAGCATTTT.